This TCR beta chain was retrieved from a study of OX40 agonist ivuxolimab in advanced cancers. TCRdb's copy holds only in-frame clones and misses some; the assay was immunoSEQ multiplex PCR. Here the sample spans about 53,000 clones, 75% to 85% being singletons. CDR1 and CDR2 (germline): KGHSH, LQKENI. Trimming pared 3 bases from V and 5 bases from J, leaving 14 bases between. This CDR3 region has 15 residues. The clonotype originates from an adult with an advanced solid tumor such as melanoma, head and neck, liver or kidney cancer. The starting material was CD4+ or CD8+ T cells sorted from blood, obtained in a trial of the OX40 agonist ivuxolimab. The chain carries TRBV18 and TRBJ2-1, with D perhaps TRBD2 (5 bases). This chain's CDR3 is CASSPDGGGHNEQFF. CDR3 in DNA: TGTGCCAGCTCACCCGATGGAGGCGGCCACAATGAGCAGTTCTTC.